Below, 21 T cell receptor beta chains from the same sample are listed, as sequenced in a study of OX40 agonist ivuxolimab in advanced cancers. Using immunoSEQ multiplex PCR, the repertoire was profiled, and TCRdb retains in-frame clones only, with some absent. This table holds more than 80,000 clones, 90% found once. Specimen: CD4+ or CD8+ T cells sorted from blood, collected in a trial of the OX40 agonist ivuxolimab. The receptors were gathered from an adult with an advanced solid tumor such as melanoma, head and neck, liver or kidney cancer.

The gene calls are TRBV18 and TRBJ2-5; 9 bases are a match to TRBD2. Germline V lookup: CDR1 KGHSH, CDR2 LQKENI. This CDR3 has 18 amino acids. With 4 bases clipped from V and 2 bases from J, the junction kept 14 bases outside the gene matches. The CDR3 region has the DNA TGTGCCAGCTCACTCAAGAGAACCGGGACTAGCAGACAAGAGACCCAGTACTTC. Its protein product is CASSLKRTGTSRQETQYF. The full variable domain, its missing parts supplied by reference TRBV18 and TRBJ2-5, is NAGVMQNPRHLVRRRGQEARLRCSPMKGHSHVYWYRQLPEEGLKFMVYLQKENIIDESGMPKERFSAEFPKEGPSILRIQQVVRGDSAAYFCASSLKRTGTSRQETQYFGPGTRLLVL.

This clone came up once. The chain employs TRBV6-5 and TRBJ1-5, with D possibly TRBD1 on 6 matching bases. CDR1 and CDR2 from the germline V gene are MNHEY and SVGAGI. The CDR3 length is 14 residues. V lost 8 bases and J lost 7, with 18 bases in between. This CDR3 reads CASASGGAGQPQHF. For the CDR3, the DNA is TGTGCCAGCGCGTCGGGGGGCGCGGGACAGCCCCAGCATTTT.

The chain joins TRBV7-2 to TRBJ2-1; 12 bases are a match to TRBD2. CDR1 SGHTA and CDR2 FQGNSA come from the germline V gene. This CDR3 spans 16 amino acids. V was clipped by 5 bases and J by 9 bases; unmatched bases: 11. The CDR3 sequence is CASSHRLAGERGEQFF. The CDR3 nucleotides read TGTGCCAGCAGCCACCGACTAGCGGGGGAGCGGGGTGAGCAGTTCTTC.

The chain is built from TRBV2 and TRBJ2-5, with 9 bases that match TRBD2. CDR1 SNHLY and CDR2 FYNNEI come from the germline V gene. With 6 bases clipped from V and 0 bases from J, the junction kept 5 bases outside the gene matches. The CDR3 sequence is 15 residues long. The CDR3 sequence is CASSLTSGNQETQYF. For the CDR3, the DNA is TGTGCCAGCAGCCTGACTAGCGGTAACCAAGAGACCCAGTACTTC.

This rearrangement joins TRBV4-3 to TRBJ1-3; maybe TRBD1 (5 bases). This CDR3 is built from 12 residues. The V gene lost 7 bases and the J gene lost 9 bases, with 13 bases spanning the gap. Per the germline V gene, CDR1 is LGHNA and CDR2 is YSLEER. For the CDR3, the DNA is TGCGCCAGCAACTTCCTGGGGGGCACCATATATTTT. It codes for CASNFLGGTIYF.

This clone was counted a single time. The chain links TRBV7-9 to TRBJ2-1, with 8 bases identical to TRBD1. CDR1 and CDR2 from the germline V gene are SEHNR and FQNEAQ (reference sequence). V lost 5 bases, J lost 7 bases, and 16 bases stayed unmatched. The CDR3 sequence is 17 residues long. The CDR3 DNA reads TGTGCCAGCAGCCCCCACCAACTCGGGACAGGTTATAATGAGCAGTTCTTC. Translation gives CASSPHQLGTGYNEQFF.

Here the CDR3 reads CASRGVNQETQYF. The CDR3 bases are TGTGCCAGCAGGGGCGTGAACCAAGAGACCCAGTACTTC. This chain joins TRBV7-2 and TRBJ2-5, with D hard to call. Germline assignment: CDR1 SGHTA and CDR2 FQGNSA. CDR3 length: 13 amino acids. The ends were cut back, 6 bases at V and 0 bases at J, with 8 bases in the middle.

The genes are TRBV6-1 and TRBJ2-7; D remains ambiguous. V was cut by 6 bases and J by 6 bases, with 12 bases left in between. This CDR3 comprises 12 residues. Germline assignment: CDR1 MNHNS and CDR2 SASEGT. The CDR3 region has the DNA TGTGCCAGCAGGGCGGATGGTGGCGAGCAGTACTTC. It is translated as CASRADGGEQYF.

The rearrangement joins TRBV6-6 to TRBJ1-4, with TRBD1 matching 8 bases. The CDR3 is 15 amino acids. The V gene end was trimmed by 6 bases and the J gene end by 8 bases; junction bases not matched to a gene: 11. CDR1 is MNHNY and CDR2 is SVGAGI in the germline V gene (reference sequence). CDR3 region: CASSTPDRAAEKLFF. The CDR3, as DNA: TGTGCCAGCAGCACCCCGGACAGGGCGGCGGAAAAACTGTTTTTT.

This chain links TRBV19 with TRBJ2-7; D might be TRBD2 (5 bases). V lost 4 bases, J lost 3 bases, and 16 bases lay in between. CDR3 length: 15 amino acids. CDR1 and CDR2 (germline): LNHDA, SQIVND (reference sequence). DNA of the CDR3: TGTGCCAGTAGTAAAAGTGGCGGGTGGGACTACGAGCAGTACTTC. This codes for CASSKSGGWDYEQYF. Drawing the rest from reference TRBV19 and TRBJ2-7, the complete variable domain is DGGITQSPKYLFRKEGQNVTLSCEQNLNHDAMYWYRQDPGQGLRLIYYSQIVNDFQKGDIAEGYSVSREKKESFPLTVTSAQKNPTAFYLCASSKSGGWDYEQYFGPGTRLTVT.

The chain uses TRBV9 and TRBJ2-1, with D unresolved. The CDR3 totals 15 residues. Germline V gives CDR1 SGDLS, CDR2 YYNGEE. Trimming took 0 bases from V and 8 from J, leaving 15 bases between them. The CDR3: CASSVEPGSGDEQFF. For the CDR3, the DNA is TGTGCCAGCAGCGTAGAGCCGGGCAGTGGCGATGAGCAGTTCTTC.

J is TRBJ2-7 and V is TRBV6-5, with D tentatively TRBD1 (5 bases). This CDR3 has 14 residues. V shed 0 bases and J shed 0 bases, with 6 bases lying between them. The V gene's germline CDR1 is MNHEY and CDR2 SVGAGI. Here the CDR3 DNA reads TGTGCCAGCAGTTACTCACAGGTCTCCTACGAGCAGTACTTC. Amino acid sequence: CASSYSQVSYEQYF.

J is TRBJ2-7 and V is TRBV28; possible D gene TRBD1, 5 bases. Germline CDR1 is MDHEN and CDR2 is SYDVKM. CDR3 length: 14 amino acids. V lost 4 bases, J lost 5 bases, and 15 bases lay in between. CDR3 amino acids: CASSSALYRNEQYF. DNA of the CDR3: TGTGCCAGCAGTTCCGCCCTTTACAGGAACGAGCAGTACTTC.

V usage is TRBV5-8 and J usage is TRBJ1-3; D possibly corresponds to TRBD1 (5 bases). The CDR3 covers 13 residues. CDR1 is SGHTS, CDR2 YDEGEE, per germline. V shed 1 base and J shed 6 bases, with 8 bases lying between them. CDR3 nucleotides: TGTGCCAGCAGCTTGCAGGGTATAAACACCATATATTTT. Translated: CASSLQGINTIYF.

The chain combines TRBV19 with TRBJ1-5; 7 bases agree with TRBD1. Germline CDR1 is LNHDA and CDR2 is SQIVND (reference sequence). The V gene end was trimmed by 5 bases and the J gene end by 6 bases; junction bases not matched to a gene: 4. The CDR3 consists of 13 residues. This CDR3 is CASSVQGFQPQHF. As DNA, the CDR3 is TGTGCCAGTAGTGTACAGGGGTTTCAGCCCCAGCATTTT.

V is TRBV28 and J is TRBJ1-4, with D perhaps TRBD1 (6 bases). The ends were cut back, 2 bases at V and 10 bases at J, with 14 bases in the middle. The CDR3 loop spans 14 amino acids. Germline values: CDR1 MDHEN, CDR2 SYDVKM. CDR3 bases: TGTGCCAGCAGTTTAAGGGTTGGAGGGGGAAAACTGTTTTTT. It yields the protein CASSLRVGGGKLFF.

This clone appeared a few times. The chain joins TRBV29-1 to TRBJ1-5; D is ambiguous. V lost 4 bases, J lost 3 bases, and 10 bases lay in between. Germline CDR1 reads SQVTM; CDR2 reads ANQGSEA. This CDR3 spans 13 amino acids. The CDR3 sequence is CSVAFSNNQPQHF. The DNA of the CDR3 is TGCAGCGTTGCCTTCAGTAACAATCAGCCCCAGCATTTT.

The chain uses TRBV5-6 and TRBJ1-2; 9 positions agree with TRBD1. The J segment lost 8 bases and the V segment lost 4 bases, leaving 9 bases of the junction unmatched. CDR3 length: 14 amino acids. Germline V gene sequence: CDR1 SGHDT, CDR2 YYEEEE. In DNA, the CDR3 is TGTGCCAGCAGCCCCGGGACAGGGCGGAAAGGCTACACCTTC. It is translated as CASSPGTGRKGYTF.

This clone was seen only once. J is TRBJ1-4 and V is TRBV19; D gene ambiguous. The CDR3 length is 16 residues. CDR1 and CDR2 (germline): LNHDA, SQIVND (reference sequence). Deletions cut 7 bases from V and 3 bases from J, with 18 bases between. The CDR3 nucleotides read TGTGCCAGTAATAATCGGGCGCCGGCCTCTAATGAAAAACTGTTTTTT. Translated: CASNNRAPASNEKLFF.

The chain has TRBV7-2 and TRBJ2-1; 9 bases line up with TRBD2. Trimming removed 3 bases from V and 8 bases from J; junction bases left unmatched: 8. The CDR3 totals 15 residues. Germline V gene data show CDR1 as SGHTA and CDR2 as FQGNSA. The CDR3 nucleotides are TGTGCCAGCAGCTTTTGGCGGGGGGGCTGGGATGAGCAGTTCTTC. It yields the protein CASSFWRGGWDEQFF. Complete variable domain (other parts from reference TRBV7-2 and TRBJ2-1): GAGVSQSPSNKVTEKGKDVELRCDPISGHTALYWYRQSLGQGLEFLIYFQGNSAPDKSGLPSDRFSAERTGGSVSTLTIQRTQQEDSAVYLCASSFWRGGWDEQFFGPGTRLTVL.

V usage is TRBV18 and J usage is TRBJ1-3; 8 positions match TRBD1. CDR1 and CDR2 (germline): KGHSH, LQKENI. V lost 3 bases to trimming and J lost 8 bases; unmatched junction nucleotides: 6. The CDR3 length is 14 residues. CDR3 protein: CASSPDRVGDTIYF. CDR3 sequence (DNA): TGTGCCAGCTCACCGGACAGGGTTGGGGACACCATATATTTT. Full variable domain (outside the CDR3, taken from reference TRBV18 and TRBJ1-3): NAGVMQNPRHLVRRRGQEARLRCSPMKGHSHVYWYRQLPEEGLKFMVYLQKENIIDESGMPKERFSAEFPKEGPSILRIQQVVRGDSAAYFCASSPDRVGDTIYFGEGSWLTVV.